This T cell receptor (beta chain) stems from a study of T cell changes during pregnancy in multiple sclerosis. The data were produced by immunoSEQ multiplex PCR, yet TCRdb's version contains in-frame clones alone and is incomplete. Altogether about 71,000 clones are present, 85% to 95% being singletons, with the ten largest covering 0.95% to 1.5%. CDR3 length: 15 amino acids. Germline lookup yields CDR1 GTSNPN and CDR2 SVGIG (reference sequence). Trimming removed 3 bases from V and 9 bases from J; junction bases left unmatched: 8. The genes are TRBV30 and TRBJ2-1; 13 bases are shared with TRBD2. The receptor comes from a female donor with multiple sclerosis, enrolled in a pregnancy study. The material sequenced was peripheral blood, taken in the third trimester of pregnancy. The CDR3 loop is CAWSRGTSGIGEQFF. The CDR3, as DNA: TGTGCCTGGAGCCGAGGGACTAGCGGGATCGGTGAGCAGTTCTTC.